These 22 T cell receptor beta chains were all obtained from the same sample, sequenced in a study of OX40 agonist ivuxolimab in advanced cancers. Assay: immunoSEQ multiplex PCR; the TCRdb copy retains only in-frame clones and omits some. The sample has 65,000 to 95,000 clones, around 82% seen once. Material: CD4+ or CD8+ T cells sorted from blood, obtained in a trial of the OX40 agonist ivuxolimab. The receptors here all came from an adult with an advanced solid tumor such as melanoma, head and neck, liver or kidney cancer.

This clone has a single count. V gene TRBV5-8 combines with J gene TRBJ1-3, with D possibly matching TRBD1 (6 bases). Trimming took off 4 bases at V and 4 bases at J, with 15 bases between the two ends. CDR3 length: 15 residues. Germline values: CDR1 SGHTS, CDR2 YDEGEE. The CDR3, as DNA: TGTGCCAGCAGCAGGCAGGGGTTTTCAGGAAACACCATATATTTT. The encoded protein is CASSRQGFSGNTIYF.

The chain uses TRBV15 and TRBJ2-3, with 7 bases fitting TRBD2. Germline V gene sequence: CDR1 LNHNV, CDR2 YYDKDF (reference sequence). The ends lost 1 base at V and 2 bases at J; junction bases unmatched: 3. This CDR3 spans 15 amino acids. The CDR3 DNA sequence: TGTGCCACCAGCAGAGTTGCGGGAGCCACAGATACGCAGTATTTT. It is translated as CATSRVAGATDTQYF.

This clone was picked up one time. The V and J genes are TRBV9 and TRBJ1-4; D remains ambiguous. This CDR3 region has 15 residues. Germline CDR1 reads SGDLS; CDR2 reads YYNGEE. Trimming removed 4 bases at V and 0 bases at J, with 10 bases between. CDR3 in amino acids: CASSPRTATNEKLFF. CDR3 nucleotide sequence: TGTGCCAGCAGCCCACGGACGGCAACTAATGAAAAACTGTTTTTT.

The V and J genes are TRBV2 and TRBJ2-5; tentatively, D is TRBD1 (6 bases). V was pared by 2 bases and J by 0 bases, with 10 bases between. Germline V gives CDR1 SNHLY, CDR2 FYNNEI. CDR3 size: 15 residues. CDR3 in amino acids: CASSENRDNQETQYF. The CDR3 bases are TGTGCCAGCAGTGAAAATAGGGACAACCAAGAGACCCAGTACTTC.

The rearrangement links TRBV27 to TRBJ2-1, with 12 bases aligning to TRBD1. This CDR3 has 15 amino acids. Germline lookup yields CDR1 MNHEY and CDR2 SMNVEV (reference sequence). V shed 5 bases and J 6 bases; nucleotides not matched to a gene: 5. The CDR3: CASSAGTGGVNEQFF. For the CDR3, the DNA is TGTGCCAGCAGTGCCGGGACAGGGGGCGTCAATGAGCAGTTCTTC.

The chain has TRBV7-9 and TRBJ2-7, with 9 positions matching TRBD2. Trimming at V came to 4 bases and at J to 3 bases, leaving 7 bases not matched to a gene. CDR3 size: 15 residues. Per germline, CDR1 SEHNR and CDR2 FQNEAQ (reference sequence). The CDR3 loop is CASSSQTSGIYEQYF. In DNA form, the CDR3 reads TGTGCCAGCAGCTCTCAGACTAGCGGCATCTACGAGCAGTACTTC.

The genes are TRBV15 and TRBJ2-7; the D gene could be TRBD1 or TRBD2 (5 bases each). Germline lookup yields CDR1 LNHNV and CDR2 YYDKDF (reference sequence). V was trimmed by 8 bases and J by 4 bases, leaving 18 bases between them. The length of the CDR3 is 14 residues. The DNA for the CDR3 is TGTGCCACCGCGGCAGCGGTGGGGGTTTACGAGCAGTACTTC. The encoded protein is CATAAAVGVYEQYF.

J is TRBJ2-2 and V is TRBV5-4; a possible D gene is TRBD1 (5 bases). CDR3 length: 16 residues. Trimming removed 0 bases at V and 6 bases at J, with 15 bases between. CDR1 and CDR2 (germline): SGHNT, YYREEE (reference sequence). CDR3 protein: CASSLGGPKGSGELFF. For the CDR3, the DNA is TGTGCCAGCAGCTTGGGGGGCCCGAAAGGGTCCGGGGAGCTGTTTTTT.

The chain links TRBV5-1 to TRBJ1-5, with D perhaps TRBD1 (5 bases). Trimming stripped 4 bases from V and 8 bases from J, with 13 bases between. The CDR3 sequence is 13 residues long. Germline V CDR1 and CDR2: SGHRS, YFSETQ. The chain's CDR3 is CASSPGMGEPQHF. The CDR3, as DNA: TGCGCCAGCAGCCCAGGGATGGGGGAGCCCCAGCATTTT.

The rearrangement links TRBV11-3 to TRBJ1-2, with D tentatively TRBD1 (5 bases). The V gene's germline CDR1 is SGHNT and CDR2 YENEEA. V lost 1 base to trimming and J lost 3 bases, with 9 bases between them. This CDR3 is built from 14 residues. The CDR3 reads CASSLAGPDYGYTF. In DNA form, the CDR3 reads TGTGCCAGCAGCTTAGCGGGACCTGACTATGGCTACACCTTC.

The J gene is TRBJ1-4, the V gene TRBV7-2; TRBD1 matches at 7 bases. The CDR3 is 15 residues long. With 3 bases clipped from V and 7 bases from J, the junction kept 8 bases outside the gene matches. Germline CDR1 and CDR2: SGHTA and FQGNSA. In DNA form, the CDR3 reads TGTGCCAGCAGCTTGGTCAGGGGGACGGGTGAAAAACTGTTTTTT. Encoded protein: CASSLVRGTGEKLFF.

This chain joins TRBV11-3 and TRBJ2-2; D may be TRBD2 (6 bases). Germline assignment: CDR1 SGHNT and CDR2 YENEEA. V lost 1 base and J 6 bases, leaving 12 bases between the germline ends. The CDR3 is made up of 15 amino acids. The CDR3 DNA reads as TGTGCCAGCAGCTTAGCGGGACTCCAGGCCGGGGAGCTGTTTTTT. Translation gives CASSLAGLQAGELFF. Variable domain in full (rest from reference TRBV11-3 and TRBJ2-2): EAGVVQSPRYKIIEKKQPVAFWCNPISGHNTLYWYLQNLGQGPELLIRYENEEAVDDSQLPKDRFSAERLKGVDSTLKIQPAELGDSAVYLCASSLAGLQAGELFFGEGSRLTVL.

This clone was counted a few times. This chain connects TRBV6-4 to TRBJ2-1, with 11 bases aligning to TRBD2. After removal of 2 bases from V and 6 bases from J, the junction contained 3 bases not matched to a gene. CDR1 MRHNA and CDR2 SNTAGT come from the germline V gene. The CDR3 totals 15 residues. CDR3 in amino acids: CASSDGLAGSNEQFF. The CDR3 nucleotides are TGTGCCAGCAGTGACGGACTAGCGGGTAGCAATGAGCAGTTCTTC.

V is TRBV10-1 and J is TRBJ2-5; D might be TRBD2 (6 bases). Trimming removed 8 bases from V and 2 bases from J, with 18 bases in between. The CDR3 extends over 15 amino acids. The germline V gene has CDR1 WNHNN and CDR2 SYGVQD (reference sequence). DNA for the CDR3: TGCGCCAGCGGGGAGGTCCGGGACGGGCAAGAGACCCAGTACTTC. This sequence encodes CASGEVRDGQETQYF.

This clone was seen a single time. The V gene is TRBV7-3, the J gene TRBJ2-3; the D gene is possibly TRBD2 (6 bases). Germline V gene lookup returns CDR1 SGHTA and CDR2 FQGTGA. CDR3 length equals 15 residues. V lost 5 bases to trimming and J lost 0 bases, with 12 bases between them. The CDR3 protein is CASSPNGGSTDTQYF. For the CDR3, the DNA is TGTGCCAGCAGCCCAAACGGGGGAAGCACAGATACGCAGTATTTT.

This clone was recorded a few times. This sequence joins TRBV6-1 and TRBJ2-2; possibly TRBD2 for D (5 bases). The CDR3 is 12 amino acids. V lost 7 bases, J lost 7 bases, and 10 bases lay in between. CDR1 and CDR2 from the germline V gene are MNHNS and SASEGT. The CDR3 bases are TGTGCCAGCACTCCGGGGTTCGGGGAGCTGTTTTTT. Encoded protein: CASTPGFGELFF.

This clone was seen more than once but under ten times. CDR3 sequence reads: CAISAVNSNQPQHF. Here the CDR3 DNA reads TGTGCCATCAGTGCGGTGAATAGCAATCAGCCCCAGCATTTT. The chain joins TRBV10-3 to TRBJ1-5; no clear D gene. Germline lookup yields CDR1 ENHRY and CDR2 SYGVKD. The CDR3 sequence is 14 residues long. V was trimmed by 4 bases and J by 0 bases, leaving 7 bases between them.

DNA of the CDR3: TGTGCCAGCAGCCCAGACGCCCTGGAGCTGTTTTTT. Protein: CASSPDALELFF. The V gene is TRBV7-3, the J gene TRBJ2-2; D is ambiguous. Trimming took 5 bases from V and 10 from J, leaving 11 bases between them. The CDR3 sequence is 12 residues long. Germline V gene sequence: CDR1 SGHTA, CDR2 FQGTGA.

V gene TRBV7-2 combines with J gene TRBJ2-4; 7 nucleotides match TRBD2. V lost 4 bases, J lost 8 bases, and 11 bases stayed unmatched. The CDR3 runs 15 residues. In germline, CDR1 is SGHTA, CDR2 FQGNSA. The CDR3 reads CASSYGSPGRDIQYF. DNA of the CDR3: TGTGCCAGCAGCTACGGTTCGCCGGGGAGGGACATTCAGTACTTC. The full variable domain, rest sourced from reference TRBV7-2 and TRBJ2-4, is GAGVSQSPSNKVTEKGKDVELRCDPISGHTALYWYRQSLGQGLEFLIYFQGNSAPDKSGLPSDRFSAERTGGSVSTLTIQRTQQEDSAVYLCASSYGSPGRDIQYFGAGTRLSVL.

The chain has TRBV10-3 and TRBJ2-3; tentative D call: TRBD2 (6 bases). Germline V gene data show CDR1 as ENHRY and CDR2 as SYGVKD. Trimming shortened V by 2 bases and J by 2 bases, and 8 bases separated the two germline ends. CDR3 length: 14 residues. In DNA form, the CDR3 reads TGTGCCATCAGTGAGGGACTATTCACAGATACGCAGTATTTT. The encoded protein is CAISEGLFTDTQYF.

This chain uses TRBV4-1 with TRBJ2-7; a weak D match, TRBD1 (5 bases). Trimming stripped 4 bases from V and 5 bases from J, with 15 bases between. The V gene's germline CDR1 is MGHRA and CDR2 YSYEKL. This CDR3 has 14 amino acids. CDR3 coding DNA: TGCGCCAGCAGCCGTGACAGACTCCACCACGAGCAGTACTTC. This encodes CASSRDRLHHEQYF.

This clone was picked up one time. The chain links TRBV11-3 to TRBJ2-7; 7 bases fit TRBD1. V lost 5 bases and J lost 2; bases outside the gene matches: 9. The CDR3 length is 15 residues. Per germline, CDR1 SGHNT and CDR2 YENEEA. CDR3 in DNA: TGTGCCAGCAGCCCTGGGGGACAGTGGACCTACGAGCAGTACTTC. It yields the protein CASSPGGQWTYEQYF.